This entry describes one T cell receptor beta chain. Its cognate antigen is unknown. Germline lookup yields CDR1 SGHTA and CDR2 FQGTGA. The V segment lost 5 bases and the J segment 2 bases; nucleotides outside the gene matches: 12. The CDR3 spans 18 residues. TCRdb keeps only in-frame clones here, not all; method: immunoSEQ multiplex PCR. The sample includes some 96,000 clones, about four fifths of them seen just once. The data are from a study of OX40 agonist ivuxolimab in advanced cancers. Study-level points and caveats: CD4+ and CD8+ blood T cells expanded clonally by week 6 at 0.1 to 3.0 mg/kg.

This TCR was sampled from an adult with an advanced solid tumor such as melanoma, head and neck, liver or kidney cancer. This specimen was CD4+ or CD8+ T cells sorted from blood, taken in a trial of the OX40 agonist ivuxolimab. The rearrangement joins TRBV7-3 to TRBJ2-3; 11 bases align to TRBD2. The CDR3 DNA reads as TGTGCCAGCAGCCTCTGGGCCCTAGCGGGGGGCGACACAGATACGCAGTATTTT. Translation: CASSLWALAGGDTDTQYF. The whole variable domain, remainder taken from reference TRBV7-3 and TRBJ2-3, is GAGVSQTPSNKVTEKGKYVELRCDPISGHTALYWYRQSLGQGPEFLIYFQGTGAADDSGLPNDRFFAVRPEGSVSTLKIQRTERGDSAVYLCASSLWALAGGDTDTQYFGPGTRLTVL.